A selection of T cell receptor beta chains follows, all from one sample in a study of blood T cell repertoires in COVID-19. Libraries were prepared by immunoSEQ multiplex PCR; TCRdb keeps only in-frame clonotypes and omits some of them. Among 350,000 to 450,000 clones listed, 85% were seen once. The sample comprised peripheral blood. These receptors came from a woman aged 18-30 years with acute or convalescent COVID-19. Both conserved end residues are trimmed from each CDR3. A D gene is named only where the DNA matches it firmly. Not all rows give a size; the values are once, few, many and, for expanded clones, a class.

ASSESGAGNTIY	.	.	TRBV10-1	TRBJ1-3
SASRGHLGSNQPQH	.	.	TRBV20-1	TRBJ1-5
AASGGPNTEAF	.	.	TRBV5-4	TRBJ1-1
ASSVGVGQPSYEQY	.	.	TRBV9	TRBJ2-7
ASRPIATTNEKLF	.	.	TRBV19	TRBJ1-4
ASSLVGGVDIQY	TRBD1	.	TRBV5-1	TRBJ2-4
ASSPFLGGGATNEKLF	.	.	TRBV3-1/TRBV3-2	TRBJ1-4
ASSLVGGDSGNTIY	.	.	TRBV5-1	TRBJ1-3
AWSGFSNTEAF	.	once	TRBV30	TRBJ1-1
ASSLIGGTQY	.	.	TRBV7-3	TRBJ2-5
ASSPGQDDIQY	.	.	TRBV11-3	TRBJ2-4
ATSDQRVSGANVLT	.	.	TRBV24-1	TRBJ2-6
ASSQDPGLAGGPATQY	TRBD2	.	TRBV14	TRBJ2-5
ASSPHPGNQETQY	.	.	TRBV27	TRBJ2-5
ASSAASGGYSYNEQF	TRBD2	.	TRBV9	TRBJ2-1
ASSSGSKQF	.	.	TRBV7-3	TRBJ2-1
ATSGLQGGSNQPQH	.	few	TRBV24-1	TRBJ1-5
ASSLDGSGGSSPLH	.	.	TRBV5-1	TRBJ1-6
ASSPGGVNTEAF	.	.	TRBV7-9	TRBJ1-1
ASSPLGGGRDTEAF	.	once	TRBV11-1	TRBJ1-1
ASSEIGKGNIQY	.	few	TRBV6-1	TRBJ2-4
ASSFPVTSGSNEQF	TRBD2	.	TRBV5-1	TRBJ2-1
AWSLQGAVEKLF	TRBD1	.	TRBV30	TRBJ1-4
ASTPSPGAFSPLH	.	few	TRBV6-6	TRBJ1-6
ASSPGLAGPYEQY	TRBD2	.	TRBV5-6	TRBJ2-7
SAGTGGTTEQF	TRBD1	.	TRBV29-1	TRBJ2-1
ASSLEGPSGEQF	TRBD2	.	TRBV5-1	TRBJ2-1
ASSIGTGGYGYT	TRBD1	medium-sized	TRBV19	TRBJ1-2
ATSDRAGTGGFNEQF	TRBD1	few	TRBV24-1	TRBJ2-1
SGFRTGTGELF	.	.	TRBV29-1	TRBJ2-2
ASSLEGLSLSYNEQF	.	.	TRBV5-4	TRBJ2-1
ASSEGVEGNEQY	.	.	TRBV6-4	TRBJ2-7
ASSYSFSSEQY	.	.	TRBV6-5	TRBJ2-7
ATSRGSTPGSGNTIY	.	.	TRBV15	TRBJ1-3
ASRNRNNSPLH	.	.	TRBV12-3/TRBV12-4	TRBJ1-6
ASSQGQQTEAF	TRBD1	once	TRBV7-9	TRBJ1-1
ASSSGSGGAETQY	TRBD2	.	TRBV7-9	TRBJ2-5
ASSLDRGSGNTIY	TRBD1	.	TRBV5-1	TRBJ1-3
ASSLPGITEAF	.	.	TRBV27	TRBJ1-1
ASGPSGTGGNEQY	TRBD1	.	TRBV9	TRBJ2-7
AWSGGQTDAT	TRBD1	.	TRBV30	TRBJ1-2
SVGPPDRGSEETQY	TRBD1	few	TRBV29-1	TRBJ2-5
ASSSNREINEKLF	.	.	TRBV28	TRBJ1-4
ASTRTSITDTQY	TRBD2	once	TRBV6-5	TRBJ2-3
ASKLAVTYEQY	TRBD2	.	TRBV6-6	TRBJ2-7
ASSQRLAGVVDEQF	TRBD2	.	TRBV5-1	TRBJ2-1
ASSLGGRATNEKLF	.	once	TRBV27	TRBJ1-4
SDQTGPTNYGYT	.	few	TRBV29-1	TRBJ1-2
ASSLGRDKLLNNEQF	.	.	TRBV23-1	TRBJ2-1
ASSLGQATNEKLF	TRBD1	.	TRBV7-7	TRBJ1-4
ASSASTIGTQY	.	.	TRBV27	TRBJ2-3